This T cell receptor (beta chain) stems from a study of blood T cell repertoires in COVID-19 (dated by TCRdb to the early 2020s). Concerning the study at large: Samples from collaborators originated in the United States, Italy and Spain and spanned both the acute and convalescent phases of COVID-19. A de-identified subject ID, COVID-19 status, age in years and sex were almost always included in the sample metadata. The dataset comprised deeply sampled blood TCRbeta repertoires from subjects exposed to, actively infected with, or recovered from COVID-19. The material from the prospective study consisted of cDNA or gDNA derived from T cells, B-cell-depleted T cells, or PBMCs. Where available, HLA class I and class II types were taken from metadata supplied by the sample provider and were not determined by assay-based typing. The repertoires were made available in a free public database intended to serve as a resource for research on the immune response to SARS-CoV-2. The samples were drawn from the first 160 participants of the ongoing ImmuneRACE study and from 1,254 subjects provided by 6 global collaborators. Beyond this particular receptor, the publication reports: How much clinical and demographic metadata was included differed by source and by participant, and the metadata was provided uncurated.

At one collaborating source in Seattle, patients were enrolled during active infection and were followed longitudinally through the course of disease. The collaborating institutions used their own protocols to collect whole blood in K2EDTA tubes. For TCRbeta analysis, collaborators shipped samples in one of three forms: frozen whole blood, isolated PBMCs, or DNA extracted from either of those sample types. Remarks on this clone: Its target antigen remains unknown. There are no base qualities to consult, and no much larger clone falls within one base.

TCRbeta CDR3 regions were amplified from genomic DNA by means of the immunoSEQ Assay, a bias-controlled multiplex PCR. As for how the authors treated the data: The number of nucleated cells in each sample was estimated from the amplification of reference gene primers within the assay. Sequence reads were collapsed and filtered to measure the absolute abundance of every unique TCRbeta CDR3 rearrangement. For each sample, productive Simpson clonality was calculated as the square root of Simpson's diversity index across productive rearrangements. Held by TCRdb, this immuneACCESS table contains in-frame sequences only and omits some clones. Under half of the omission traces to an unresolved V gene where checked; the cause of the rest is unknown. V and J calls and clone size are those listed in that table; D and trimming were worked out from the DNA. The table for this sample lists about 160,000 clones; approximately 95% of them were counted only once. The ten most abundant clones make up roughly 1.9% of the sample.

Reading from cysteine to phenylalanine, the CDR3 counts 11 amino acids. The retained sequence is limited to the CDR3, 33 bases, with the frame set at the first base. CDR1 and CDR2 (KGHSH, LQKENI) derive from the germline V gene. A distance of 11 bases separates the germline ends of V and J, which lose 5 bases and 10 bases respectively. Sequenced input: peripheral blood. This TCR came from a woman aged 55-69 years with COVID-19, enrolled during active disease. The V gene is TRBV18 and the J gene is TRBJ1-1; the D region possibly corresponds to TRBD1 (5 bases align). This receptor has the CDR3 CASSSDMAAFF. The nucleotide sequence is TGTGCCAGCTCATCGGACATGGCAGCTTTCTTT.